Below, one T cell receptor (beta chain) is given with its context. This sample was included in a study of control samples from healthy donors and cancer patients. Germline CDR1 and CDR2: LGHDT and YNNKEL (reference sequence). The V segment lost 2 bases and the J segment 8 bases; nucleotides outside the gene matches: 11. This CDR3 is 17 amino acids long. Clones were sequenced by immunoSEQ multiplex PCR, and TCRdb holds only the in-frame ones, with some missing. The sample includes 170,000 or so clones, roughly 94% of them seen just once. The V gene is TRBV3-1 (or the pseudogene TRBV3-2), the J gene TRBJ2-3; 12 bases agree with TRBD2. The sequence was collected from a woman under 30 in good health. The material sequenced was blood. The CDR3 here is CASSQFSLAGGRGTQYF. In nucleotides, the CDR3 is TGTGCCAGCAGCCAATTCTCCCTAGCGGGGGGGCGGGGTACGCAGTATTTT.